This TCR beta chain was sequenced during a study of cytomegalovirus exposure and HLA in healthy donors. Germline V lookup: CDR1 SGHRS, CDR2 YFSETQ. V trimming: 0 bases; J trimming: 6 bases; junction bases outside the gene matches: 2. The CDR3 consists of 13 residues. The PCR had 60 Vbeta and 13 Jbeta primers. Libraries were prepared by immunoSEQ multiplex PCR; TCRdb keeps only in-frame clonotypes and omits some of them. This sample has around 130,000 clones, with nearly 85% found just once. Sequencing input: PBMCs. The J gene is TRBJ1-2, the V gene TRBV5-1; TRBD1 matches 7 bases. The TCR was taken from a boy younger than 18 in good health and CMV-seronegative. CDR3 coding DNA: TGCGCCAGCAGCTTGGACACAGGGGATGGCTACACCTTC. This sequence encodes CASSLDTGDGYTF.